This is a list of T cell receptor beta chains from one sample in a study of control samples from healthy donors and cancer patients. Here immunoSEQ multiplex PCR was the method, and the copy in TCRdb shows in-frame clones only, minus some. This table holds more than 95,000 clones, more than 75% found once. Specimen: blood. These TCRs come from a man aged 40-55 years in good health. Each CDR3 is given with its conserved first and last residue. Fields, in order: J gene, V gene, clone size, D gene, CDR3 DNA, CDR3 protein. A D gene is named only where the DNA matches it firmly. Size is omitted from some rows. Given values are once, few, many or a class for expanded clones.

j_gene: TRBJ2-3
v_gene: TRBV9
abundance: -
d_gene: TRBD2
CDR3nt: TGTGCCAGCAGCCAATGGGCGGGGGGGCTCGCAGATACGCAGTATTTT
CDR3aa: CASSQWAGGLADTQYF

j_gene: TRBJ2-5
v_gene: TRBV19
abundance: -
d_gene: -
CDR3nt: TGTGCCAGTAGTATTGTACAGAATGTGGAGACCCAGTACTTC
CDR3aa: CASSIVQNVETQYF

j_gene: TRBJ1-1
v_gene: TRBV6-5
abundance: -
d_gene: -
CDR3nt: TGTGCCAGCAGGACAACAGGGAACACTGAAGCTTTCTTT
CDR3aa: CASRTTGNTEAFF

j_gene: TRBJ2-1
v_gene: TRBV18
abundance: -
d_gene: -
CDR3nt: TGTGCCAGCTCACCACGGCAACTATACAATGAGCAGTTCTTC
CDR3aa: CASSPRQLYNEQFF

j_gene: TRBJ1-6
v_gene: TRBV7-8
abundance: -
d_gene: TRBD1
CDR3nt: TGTGCCAGCAGCTTATCAACAGGGGTTTCACCCCTCCACTTT
CDR3aa: CASSLSTGVSPLHF

j_gene: TRBJ2-1
v_gene: TRBV19
abundance: -
d_gene: -
CDR3nt: TGTGCCAGTAGCCTTGGGCAGGGATCCTACAATGAGCAGTTCTTC
CDR3aa: CASSLGQGSYNEQFF

j_gene: TRBJ2-3
v_gene: TRBV21-1
abundance: -
d_gene: -
CDR3nt: TGTGCCAGCAGCGGGCGAAAATCACGAGCCTACACAGATACGCAGTATTTT
CDR3aa: CASSGRKSRAYTDTQYF

j_gene: TRBJ2-7
v_gene: TRBV2
abundance: -
d_gene: -
CDR3nt: TGTGCCAGCACGGGCTCCAGGAGCTCCTACGAGCAGTACTTC
CDR3aa: CASTGSRSSYEQYF

j_gene: TRBJ2-3
v_gene: TRBV19
abundance: -
d_gene: -
CDR3nt: TGTGCCAGTAGTATTCTCGGATACGGGGGAAGCACAGATACGCAGTATTTT
CDR3aa: CASSILGYGGSTDTQYF

j_gene: TRBJ1-5
v_gene: TRBV18
abundance: few
d_gene: -
CDR3nt: TGTGCCAGCTCACGGGGAGTCAATCAGCCCCAGCATTTT
CDR3aa: CASSRGVNQPQHF

j_gene: TRBJ1-5
v_gene: TRBV12-3/TRBV12-4
abundance: -
d_gene: -
CDR3nt: TGTGCCAGCAGCGACGTTCCCCTGCCCCAGCATTTT
CDR3aa: CASSDVPLPQHF

j_gene: TRBJ1-6
v_gene: TRBV27
abundance: -
d_gene: -
CDR3nt: TGTGCCAGCAGTGACAGAGACTCCTATAATTCACCCCTCCACTTT
CDR3aa: CASSDRDSYNSPLHF

j_gene: TRBJ2-3
v_gene: TRBV7-6
abundance: -
d_gene: -
CDR3nt: TGTGCCAGCAGCTTAGCGGGGTCAGGCACAGATACGCAGTATTTT
CDR3aa: CASSLAGSGTDTQYF

j_gene: TRBJ2-5
v_gene: TRBV6-5
abundance: -
d_gene: -
CDR3nt: TGTGCCAGCAGCACAACATTTACCTCCCAAGAGACCCAGTACTTC
CDR3aa: CASSTTFTSQETQYF

j_gene: TRBJ2-3
v_gene: TRBV11-1
abundance: -
d_gene: -
CDR3nt: TGTGCCAGCAGCTTAGGCGCCGGGGCCAGCACAGATACGCAGTATTTT
CDR3aa: CASSLGAGASTDTQYF

j_gene: TRBJ2-5
v_gene: TRBV7-8
abundance: -
d_gene: TRBD2
CDR3nt: TGTGCCAGCAGCCCGGGACTAGCGGGTCAAGAGACCCAGTACTTC
CDR3aa: CASSPGLAGQETQYF

j_gene: TRBJ2-7
v_gene: TRBV29-1
abundance: -
d_gene: TRBD1
CDR3nt: TGCAGCGTCCTACAGGGGCCCTACGAGCAGTACTTC
CDR3aa: CSVLQGPYEQYF

j_gene: TRBJ1-1
v_gene: TRBV15
abundance: once
d_gene: -
CDR3nt: TGTGCCACCAGCAGAGATCGAACCGCTGAAGCTTTCTTT
CDR3aa: CATSRDRTAEAFF

j_gene: TRBJ2-5
v_gene: TRBV7-8
abundance: -
d_gene: TRBD2
CDR3nt: TGTGCCAGCAGCCCATGGACTAGCGGGGGCAATCAAGAGACCCAGTACTTC
CDR3aa: CASSPWTSGGNQETQYF

j_gene: TRBJ2-5
v_gene: TRBV7-2
abundance: -
d_gene: -
CDR3nt: TGTGCCAGCAGCTTAGCAGGGGCAGGGGAGACCCAGTACTTC
CDR3aa: CASSLAGAGETQYF

j_gene: TRBJ2-5
v_gene: TRBV15
abundance: -
d_gene: -
CDR3nt: TGTGCCACCAGCAGAGGCATGCACGGCGAGACCCAGTACTTC
CDR3aa: CATSRGMHGETQYF

j_gene: TRBJ2-1
v_gene: TRBV27
abundance: -
d_gene: TRBD1
CDR3nt: TGTGCCAGCAGTCGATTCGGGACAGGGGCCCTCAATGAGCAGTTCTTC
CDR3aa: CASSRFGTGALNEQFF

j_gene: TRBJ1-3
v_gene: TRBV4-3
abundance: -
d_gene: -
CDR3nt: TGCGCCAGCAGCCAGGACCGTTACTCTGGAAACACCATATATTTT
CDR3aa: CASSQDRYSGNTIYF